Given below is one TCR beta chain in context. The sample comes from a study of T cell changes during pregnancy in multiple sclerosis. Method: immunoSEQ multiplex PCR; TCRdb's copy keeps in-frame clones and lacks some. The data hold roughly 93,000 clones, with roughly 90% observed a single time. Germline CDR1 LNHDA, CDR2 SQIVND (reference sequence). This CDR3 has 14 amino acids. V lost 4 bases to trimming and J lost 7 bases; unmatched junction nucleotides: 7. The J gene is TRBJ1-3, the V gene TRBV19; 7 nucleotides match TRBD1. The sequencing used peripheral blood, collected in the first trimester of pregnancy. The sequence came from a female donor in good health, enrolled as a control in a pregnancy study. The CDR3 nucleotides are TGTGCCAGTAGTACCCGACAGGGTCTGAACACCATATATTTT. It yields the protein CASSTRQGLNTIYF.